This TCR beta chain stems from a study of blood T cell repertoires in COVID-19. The CDR3 covers 14 residues. Deletions cut 3 bases from V and 4 bases from J, with 12 bases between. Germline V gene sequence: CDR1 LNHDA, CDR2 SQIVND (reference sequence). TCRdb's copy holds only in-frame clones and misses some; the assay was immunoSEQ multiplex PCR. The sample records about 200,000 clones, 81% being singletons. This clone was seen more than once but under ten times. Input material: peripheral blood. The clonotype comes from a woman of 80 years or more with acute or convalescent COVID-19. The chain couples TRBV19 to TRBJ1-2, with D perhaps matching TRBD1 (5 bases). CDR3 protein: CASSIGGDLYGYTF. For the CDR3, the DNA is TGTGCCAGTAGTATTGGAGGGGATCTCTATGGCTACACCTTC.